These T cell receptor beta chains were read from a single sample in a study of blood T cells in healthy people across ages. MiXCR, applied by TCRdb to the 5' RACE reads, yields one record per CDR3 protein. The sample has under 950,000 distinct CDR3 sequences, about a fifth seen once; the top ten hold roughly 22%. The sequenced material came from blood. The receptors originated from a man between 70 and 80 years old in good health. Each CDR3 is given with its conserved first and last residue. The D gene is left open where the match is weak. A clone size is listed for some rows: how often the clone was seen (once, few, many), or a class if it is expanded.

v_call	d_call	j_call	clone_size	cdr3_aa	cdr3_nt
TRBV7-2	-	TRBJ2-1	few	CASSLDARGVNNEQLF	TGTGCCAGCAGCTTAGACGCGCGAGGGGTAAACAATGAGCAGCTCTTC
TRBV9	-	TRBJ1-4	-	CASSVGHGTTNEKLFF	TGTGCCAGCAGCGTGGGGCACGGAACAACTAATGAAAAACTGTTTTTT
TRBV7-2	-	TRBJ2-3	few	CASSFGSSRKDTQYF	TGTGCCAGCAGCTTCGGGTCTAGCAGGAAAGATACGCAGTATTTT
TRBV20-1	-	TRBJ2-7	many	CSARGIGPYEQYF	TGCAGTGCTAGAGGGATCGGGCCCTACGAGCAGTACTTC
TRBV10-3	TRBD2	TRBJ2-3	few	CAISGTSGPGTDTQYF	TGTGCCATCAGTGGAACTAGCGGACCCGGCACAGATACGCAGTATTTT
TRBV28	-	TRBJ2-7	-	CASTAGFRGGLYEQYF	TGTGCCAGCACCGCAGGCTTCAGGGGGGGTCTTTACGAGCAGTACTTC
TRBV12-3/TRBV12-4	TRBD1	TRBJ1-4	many	CASSLDRGFEKLFF	TGTGCCAGCAGTCTGGACAGGGGATTTGAAAAACTGTTTTTT
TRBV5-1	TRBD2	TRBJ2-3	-	CASSGGYRTDTQYF	TGCGCCAGCTCGGGGGGGTATAGAACAGATACGCAGTATTTT
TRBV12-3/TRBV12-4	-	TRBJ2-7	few	CASSFSRATYEQYF	TGTGCCAGCAGTTTCAGTAGGGCGACCTACGAGCAGTACTTC
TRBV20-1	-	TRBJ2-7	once	CSARDHAEQYF	TGCAGTGCTAGAGATCACGCCGAGCAGTACTTC
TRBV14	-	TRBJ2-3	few	CASSQDMVYTDTQYF	TGTGCCAGCAGCCAAGATATGGTCTACACAGATACGCAGTATTTT
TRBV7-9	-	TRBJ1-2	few	CASSPYKKGRADEWGYGYTF	TGTGCCAGCAGCCCCTACAAGAAGGGTAGGGCGGATGAATGGGGCTATGGCTACACCTTC
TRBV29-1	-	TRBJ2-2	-	CSVRHGAGGELFF	TGCAGCGTCCGTCATGGGGCGGGCGGGGAGCTGTTTTTT
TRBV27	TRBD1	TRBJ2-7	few	CASSPLGDRQYEQYF	TGTGCCAGCAGTCCTCTGGGGGACAGGCAATACGAGCAGTACTTC
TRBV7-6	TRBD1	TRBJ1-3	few	CASSLATGQSGNTIYF	TGTGCCAGCAGCCTCGCCACGGGACAGAGTGGAAACACCATATATTTT
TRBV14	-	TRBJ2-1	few	CASSQDHISSYNEQFF	TGTGCCAGCAGCCAAGATCATATAAGCTCCTACAATGAGCAGTTCTTC
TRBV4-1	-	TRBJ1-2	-	CASSQDPTGPGYGYTF	TGCGCCAGCAGCCAAGATCCGACGGGACCTGGGTATGGCTACACCTTC
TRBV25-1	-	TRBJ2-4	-	CASSESAGGLAKNIQYF	TGTGCCAGCAGTGAATCGGCTGGCGGGCTAGCCAAAAACATTCAGTACTTC
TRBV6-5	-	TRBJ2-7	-	CATTAASYEQYF	TGTGCCACGACGGCAGCTTCCTACGAGCAGTACTTC
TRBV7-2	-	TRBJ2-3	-	CASSLVSSASTDTQYF	TGTGCCAGCAGCTTAGTTAGTTCTGCTAGCACAGATACGCAGTATTTT
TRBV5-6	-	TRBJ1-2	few	CASSLERSNYGYTF	TGTGCCAGCAGCTTGGAGCGGTCTAACTATGGCTACACCTTC
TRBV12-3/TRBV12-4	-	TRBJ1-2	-	CASRHTGNGGYTF	TGTGCCAGCAGACACACAGGGAACGGCGGCTACACCTTC
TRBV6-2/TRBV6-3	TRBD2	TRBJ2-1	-	CASSDTSGRYTHEQFF	TGTGCCAGCAGTGATACTAGCGGGAGATACACCCATGAGCAGTTCTTC
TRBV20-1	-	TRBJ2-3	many	CSARALSSESTDTQYF	TGCAGTGCTAGAGCCCTATCTAGCGAGAGCACAGATACGCAGTATTTT
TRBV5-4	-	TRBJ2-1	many	CASSPPVISKSYNEQFF	TGTGCCAGCAGCCCCCCAGTAATCTCGAAGTCCTACAATGAGCAGTTCTTC
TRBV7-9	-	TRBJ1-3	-	CAGSLAAAAGNTIYF	TGTGCCGGCAGCTTAGCGGCGGCAGCAGGAAACACCATATATTTT
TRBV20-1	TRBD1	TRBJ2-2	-	CSGQGVIGELFF	TGCAGTGGGCAGGGGGTTATCGGGGAGCTGTTTTTT
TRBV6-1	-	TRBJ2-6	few	CASSEAGQIGGTNVLTF	TGTGCCAGCAGTGAAGCGGGACAGATTGGAGGGACCAACGTCCTGACTTTC
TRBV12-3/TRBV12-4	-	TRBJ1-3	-	CASNSALQGRNTIYF	TGTGCCAGCAACTCCGCCCTGCAGGGAAGGAACACCATATATTTT
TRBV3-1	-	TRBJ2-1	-	CASSHRDGWLYNEQFF	TGTGCCAGCAGCCACCGGGACGGATGGCTCTACAATGAGCAGTTCTTC
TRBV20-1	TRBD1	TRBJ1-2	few	CSAREGFGGTGALANYGYTF	TGCAGTGCTAGAGAAGGGTTCGGCGGGACAGGGGCACTAGCTAACTATGGCTACACCTTC
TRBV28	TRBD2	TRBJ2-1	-	CASSFWGLAGDEQFF	TGTGCCAGCAGTTTTTGGGGACTAGCGGGCGATGAGCAGTTCTTC
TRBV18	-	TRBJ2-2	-	CASSPLPSGELFF	TGTGCCAGCTCACCACTTCCGTCCGGGGAGCTGTTTTTT